These T cell receptor beta chains were read from a single sample in a study of blood T cell repertoires in COVID-19. Data came from immunoSEQ multiplex PCR; TCRdb stores just in-frame clones and leaves some out. The sample yields some 400,000 clones, 70% to 90% seen once. Sequencing was done on a sample of peripheral blood. The source of these receptors is a woman aged 55 to 70 with COVID-19, enrolled during active disease. CDR3s include the opening cysteine and the closing phenylalanine or tryptophan. Fields, in order: J gene, clone size, D gene, V gene, CDR3 DNA, CDR3 protein. The D gene is left open where the match is weak. Clone size is given for some rows only: seen once, a few or many times, or a class if the clone is expanded.

>TRBJ2-7|-|TRBD1|TRBV10-3
TGTGCCATCAGTGGTGGGACAGGGGGCTACGAGCAGTACTTC
CAISGGTGGYEQYF
>TRBJ2-7|-|-|TRBV3-1/TRBV3-2
TGTGCCAGCAGCCAAGATGGCAGCTACGAGCAGTACTTC
CASSQDGSYEQYF
>TRBJ1-1|-|TRBD1|TRBV29-1
TGCAGCGCCGACAGGGGGGGGACTGAAGCTTTCTTT
CSADRGGTEAFF
>TRBJ2-1|-|-|TRBV3-1/TRBV3-2
TGTGCCAGCAGCCAAACCAAATGGCCCTACAATGAGCAGTTCTTC
CASSQTKWPYNEQFF
>TRBJ2-1|-|-|TRBV5-1
TGCGCCAGCAGCCTCCCCCGGAATGAGCAGTTCTTC
CASSLPRNEQFF
>TRBJ2-7|-|TRBD1|TRBV4-1
TGCGCCAGCAGCCCACGCCGGGGACAGAGATTCTACGAGCAGTACTTC
CASSPRRGQRFYEQYF
>TRBJ1-2|-|-|TRBV6-1
TGTGCCAGCAGTGAAGTGAGTGGCTACACCTTC
CASSEVSGYTF
>TRBJ2-1|-|TRBD2|TRBV7-3
TGTGCCAGCAGGCGGCGCAGCGGGGGGGCTGGTGAGCAGTTCTTC
CASRRRSGGAGEQFF
>TRBJ2-7|-|TRBD2|TRBV3-1/TRBV3-2
TGTGCCAGCAGCCTCAACGGGGGGACCTACGAGCAGTACTTC
CASSLNGGTYEQYF
>TRBJ2-6|-|TRBD1|TRBV11-2
TGTGCCAGCAGCTTTTCTGGGACAGCGATCTCTGGGGCCAACGTCCTGACTTTC
CASSFSGTAISGANVLTF
>TRBJ2-1|-|TRBD2|TRBV14
TGTGCCAGCAGCCAAGATCTACTAGCGGTAAGCTCCTACAATGAGCAGTTCTTC
CASSQDLLAVSSYNEQFF
>TRBJ1-2|-|-|TRBV25-1
TGTGCCAGCAGTGACCCGACAGGATCGGACTATGGCTACACCTTC
CASSDPTGSDYGYTF
>TRBJ1-1|-|-|TRBV7-3
TGTGCCAGCAGCCTACAGGGCACAATGAACACTGAAGCTTTCTTT
CASSLQGTMNTEAFF
>TRBJ1-2|-|-|TRBV5-1
TGCGCCAGCAGGAACAGGGAGTCACTAGGCTATGGCTACACCTTC
CASRNRESLGYGYTF
>TRBJ2-2|-|-|TRBV5-1
TGCGCCAGTAACCTCGGTAACACCGGGGAGCTGTTTTTT
CASNLGNTGELFF
>TRBJ2-1|-|TRBD1|TRBV7-9
TGTGCCAGCAGCGGCATGGGACAGGGGACCAATGAGCAGTTCTTC
CASSGMGQGTNEQFF
>TRBJ2-4|-|TRBD2|TRBV3-1/TRBV3-2
TGTGCCAGCAGCCCCATAGCGGGGGGTATAAACATTCAGTACTTC
CASSPIAGGINIQYF
>TRBJ2-5|-|TRBD2|TRBV2
TGTGCCAGCAGTCTGGGGGGGACCCTACTAGAGACCCAGTACTTC
CASSLGGTLLETQYF
>TRBJ2-3|-|TRBD2|TRBV4-2
TGTGCCAGCAGCGAGACCGGGACTACCTCCACAGATACGCAGTATTTT
CASSETGTTSTDTQYF
>TRBJ1-5|-|TRBD1|TRBV19
TGTGCCAGTAGTCACGGATCCGGGACAGGGAAATCTGGTTCGATGAGGCCCCAGCATTTT
CASSHGSGTGKSGSMRPQHF
>TRBJ1-6|-|-|TRBV6-5
TGTGCCAGCAGTTACTCGCGGGGGCGAGATTCACCCCTCCACTTT
CASSYSRGRDSPLHF
>TRBJ1-6|-|TRBD1|TRBV3-1/TRBV3-2
TGTGCCAGCAGCCAAGATAGAACAGGGGGGCGATCACCCCTCCACTTT
CASSQDRTGGRSPLHF
>TRBJ1-2|once|TRBD1|TRBV6-8
TGTGCCAGCAGCCGCCTTGGGACAGGGGATCGACTGGATAATGGCTACACCTTC
CASSRLGTGDRLDNGYTF
>TRBJ1-5|-|TRBD1|TRBV27
TGTGCCAGCAGTTCAACGACAGGGGGTTCTCAGCCCCAGCATTTT
CASSSTTGGSQPQHF
>TRBJ1-2|-|-|TRBV25-1
TGTGCCAGCAGTAGGCTAGGGGCGCAGACCTATGGCTACACCTTC
CASSRLGAQTYGYTF
>TRBJ2-1|-|-|TRBV27
TGTGCCAGCAGTTTATCGCCTAGTTCGGATGAGCAGTTCTTC
CASSLSPSSDEQFF
>TRBJ1-2|-|TRBD1|TRBV19
TGTGCCAGTACCCCCCGGGGACAGGGTTTCGGACAGGGAGCTAACTATGGCTACACCTTC
CASTPRGQGFGQGANYGYTF
>TRBJ2-5|-|TRBD2|TRBV11-3
TGTGCCAGCAGCTTAGTGGTAGCGGGGGTCAAAGAGACCCAGTACTTC
CASSLVVAGVKETQYF
>TRBJ1-5|few|-|TRBV5-1
TGCGCCAGCAGCCCCGGACAGAATAGCAATCAGCCCCAGCATTTT
CASSPGQNSNQPQHF
>TRBJ2-7|-|-|TRBV6-5
TGTGCCAGCAGTCAAAGACACGGCCTTTTACAGCAGTACTTC
CASSQRHGLLQQYF
>TRBJ1-4|-|TRBD1|TRBV28
TGTGCCAGCAGGACTACAGGGGTTGCAACTAATGAAAAACTGTTTTTT
CASRTTGVATNEKLFF
>TRBJ1-1|-|TRBD1|TRBV7-9
TGTGCCAGCAGCGGGACAGGGGGCTGGACTGAAGCTTTCTTT
CASSGTGGWTEAFF
>TRBJ1-2|-|-|TRBV11-2
TGTGCCAGCAGCTCCGGGCCATCCAGGGATGGCTACACCTTC
CASSSGPSRDGYTF
>TRBJ2-5|-|-|TRBV18
TGTGCCAGCTCACCGAAAGACAGACAAGAGACCCAGTACTTC
CASSPKDRQETQYF
>TRBJ2-5|-|TRBD2|TRBV7-3
TGTGCCAGCAGCTCGGACGGGGGGGCAGGAGAGACCCAGTACTTC
CASSSDGGAGETQYF
>TRBJ2-7|few|-|TRBV4-2
TGTGCCAGCAGCCAAGAGAGGTCCTACGAGCAGTACTTC
CASSQERSYEQYF
>TRBJ1-1|-|-|TRBV6-5
TGTGCCACCACCGAGGACACTGAAGCTTTCTTT
CATTEDTEAFF
>TRBJ2-5|once|TRBD2|TRBV5-4
TGTGCCAGCAGCTTGGTTCCCAGCGGGGCCGTCCAAGAGACCCAGTACTTC
CASSLVPSGAVQETQYF
>TRBJ1-6|-|TRBD1|TRBV28
TGTGCCAGCAGTAGTACAGGGGAGGCCCTCCACTTT
CASSSTGEALHF
>TRBJ1-1|-|-|TRBV6-5
TGTGCCAGCAGCCCCGTCCTGAACACTGAAGCTTTCTTT
CASSPVLNTEAFF
>TRBJ1-1|-|-|TRBV7-2
TGTGCCAGCAGCTTAAGCGAAAACACTGAAGCTTTCTTT
CASSLSENTEAFF
>TRBJ1-1|-|TRBD1|TRBV19
TGTGCCAGTACCCACGACAGGGGAAACACTGAAGCTTTCTTT
CASTHDRGNTEAFF
>TRBJ1-5|once|-|TRBV7-9
TGTGCCAGCAGCTCTGGACAGTTCAATCAGCCCCAGCATTTT
CASSSGQFNQPQHF
>TRBJ1-2|-|-|TRBV7-2
TGTGCCAGCAGCTTCCCAGCGGGAGGCTATGGCTACACCTTC
CASSFPAGGYGYTF
>TRBJ1-6|-|TRBD1|TRBV18
TGTGCCAGCTCACCGCGCGACAGGGGACCCTATAATTCACCCCTCCACTTT
CASSPRDRGPYNSPLHF
>TRBJ1-1|-|-|TRBV3-1/TRBV3-2
TGTGCCAGCAGCCAACTTACAGGGAACACTGAAGCTTTCTTT
CASSQLTGNTEAFF
>TRBJ1-6|-|-|TRBV21-1
TGTGCCAGCATCAAAGACCTCTATCGGGTCATGGGTGATTCACCCCTCCACTTT
CASIKDLYRVMGDSPLHF
>TRBJ2-7|-|TRBD1|TRBV7-6
TGTGCCAGCAGCCTACAAGACAGGGGGATGTACGAGCAGTACTTC
CASSLQDRGMYEQYF
>TRBJ2-5|-|TRBD1|TRBV2
TGTGCCAGCAGTCGACAGGGAGAGACCCAGTACTTC
CASSRQGETQYF
>TRBJ1-2|-|TRBD1|TRBV6-5
TGTGCCAGCAGTTACCCGACAGGGTTTAACTATGGCTACACCTTC
CASSYPTGFNYGYTF
>TRBJ2-3|-|TRBD2|TRBV6-5
TGTGCCAGCAGTTACTCGTTGCGGGGGTCAGATACGCAGTATTTT
CASSYSLRGSDTQYF
>TRBJ2-2|few|-|TRBV9
TGTGCCAGCAGCGCCCAAGGGAGGTTGGAGCTGTTTTTT
CASSAQGRLELFF
>TRBJ1-1|-|-|TRBV3-1/TRBV3-2
TGTGCCAGCAGCCCCTGGGAGGCCTCGGGAAACACTGAAGCTTTCTTT
CASSPWEASGNTEAFF
>TRBJ1-5|-|-|TRBV6-6
TGTGCCAGCGGGGCAGGGGAAAGCAATCAGCCCCAGCATTTT
CASGAGESNQPQHF
>TRBJ2-3|-|-|TRBV9
TGTGCCAGCAGCTTAAGGGGGACCGAACCGAGCACAGATACGCAGTATTTT
CASSLRGTEPSTDTQYF
>TRBJ2-5|-|-|TRBV3-1/TRBV3-2
TGTGCCAGCAGCCAATTGTCAGTAGAGACCCAGTACTTC
CASSQLSVETQYF
>TRBJ2-3|-|-|TRBV19
TGTGCCAGTAGCTCATGGGGCAGGGAGGCAGATACGCAGTATTTT
CASSSWGREADTQYF